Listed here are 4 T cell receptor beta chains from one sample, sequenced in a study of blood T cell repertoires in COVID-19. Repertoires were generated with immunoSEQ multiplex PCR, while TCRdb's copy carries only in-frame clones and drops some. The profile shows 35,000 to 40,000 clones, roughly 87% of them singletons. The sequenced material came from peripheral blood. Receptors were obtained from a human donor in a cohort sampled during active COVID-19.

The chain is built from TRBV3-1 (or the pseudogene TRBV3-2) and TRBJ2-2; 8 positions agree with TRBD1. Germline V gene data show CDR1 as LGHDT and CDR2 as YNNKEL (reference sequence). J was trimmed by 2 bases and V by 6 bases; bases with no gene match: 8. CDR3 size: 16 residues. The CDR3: CASRFTGTGNTGELFF. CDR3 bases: TGTGCCAGCAGGTTTACCGGGACAGGAAACACCGGGGAGCTGTTTTTT.

The CDR3 coding sequence is TGTGCCAGCAGTTCGGTGCCGGGGGGCCATACAGATACGCAGTATTTT. Translation gives CASSSVPGGHTDTQYF. This chain links TRBV6-2 or TRBV6-3 with TRBJ2-3, with D perhaps matching TRBD2 (7 bases). The germline gives CDR1 MNHEY, CDR2 SVGEGT. Trimming took off 4 bases at V and 3 bases at J, with 17 bases between the two ends. This CDR3 is 16 amino acids long.

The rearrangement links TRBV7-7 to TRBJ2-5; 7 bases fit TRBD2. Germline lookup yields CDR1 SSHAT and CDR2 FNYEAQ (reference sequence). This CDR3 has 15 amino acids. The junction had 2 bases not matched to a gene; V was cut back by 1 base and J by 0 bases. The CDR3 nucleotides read TGTGCCAGCAGCTTAGGGGGGGGTAACCAAGAGACCCAGTACTTC. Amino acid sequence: CASSLGGGNQETQYF.

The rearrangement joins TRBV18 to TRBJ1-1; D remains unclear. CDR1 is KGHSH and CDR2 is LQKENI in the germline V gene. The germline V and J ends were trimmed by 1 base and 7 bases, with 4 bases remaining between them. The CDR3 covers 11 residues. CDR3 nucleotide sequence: TGTGCCAGCTCACCACATAATGAAGCTTTCTTT. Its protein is CASSPHNEAFF.